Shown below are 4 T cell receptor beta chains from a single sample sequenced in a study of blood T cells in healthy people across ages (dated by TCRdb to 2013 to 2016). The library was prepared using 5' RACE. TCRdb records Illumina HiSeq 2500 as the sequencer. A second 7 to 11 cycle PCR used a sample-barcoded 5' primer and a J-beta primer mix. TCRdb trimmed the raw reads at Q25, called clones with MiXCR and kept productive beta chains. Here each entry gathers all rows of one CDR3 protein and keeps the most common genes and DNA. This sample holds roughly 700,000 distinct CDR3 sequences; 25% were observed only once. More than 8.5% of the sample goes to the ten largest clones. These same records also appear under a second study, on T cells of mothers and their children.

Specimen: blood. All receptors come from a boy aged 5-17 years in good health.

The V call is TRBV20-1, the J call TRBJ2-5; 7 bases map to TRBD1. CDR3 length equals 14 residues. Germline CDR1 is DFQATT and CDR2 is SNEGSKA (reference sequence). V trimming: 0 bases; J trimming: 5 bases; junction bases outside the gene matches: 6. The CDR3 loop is CSARETGMLETQYF. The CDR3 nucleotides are TGCAGTGCTAGAGAGACAGGGATGTTGGAGACCCAGTACTTC.

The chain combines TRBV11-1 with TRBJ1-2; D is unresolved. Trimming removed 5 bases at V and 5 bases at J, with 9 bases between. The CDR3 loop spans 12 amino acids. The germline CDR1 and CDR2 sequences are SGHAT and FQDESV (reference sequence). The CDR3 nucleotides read TGTGCCAGCAGCGAGGAACTTTATGGCTACACCTTC. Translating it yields CASSEELYGYTF. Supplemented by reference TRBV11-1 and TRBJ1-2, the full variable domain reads EAEVAQSPRYKITEKSQAVAFWCDPISGHATLYWYRQILGQGPELLVQFQDESVVDDSQLPKDRFSAERLKGVDSTLKIQPAELGDSAMYLCASSEELYGYTFGSGTRLTVV.

In DNA form, the CDR3 reads TGCAGTGCCGCCGGGGGACACGAGCTAGGGCCACCCCTCCACTTT. Its translation is CSAAGGHELGPPLHF. The V call is TRBV20-1, the J call TRBJ1-6; TRBD1 is a possible D gene (6 bases). This CDR3 is built from 15 residues. V dropped 6 bases and J dropped 11 bases, with 23 bases sitting between them. The germline V gene has CDR1 DFQATT and CDR2 SNEGSKA (reference sequence).

CDR3 coding DNA: TGTGCCAGCAGTTTCGGACAGGGGAATATTCTAGAGACCCAGTACTTC. Translated, it gives CASSFGQGNILETQYF. The J gene is TRBJ2-5, the V gene TRBV27; the match to TRBD1 covers 9 bases. The V gene end was trimmed by 3 bases and the J gene end by 4 bases; junction bases not matched to a gene: 9. CDR3 size: 16 residues. CDR1 is MNHEY and CDR2 is SMNVEV in the germline V gene (reference sequence).